The clone carrying this TCR beta chain was observed at least ten times. Its antigen is not identified. This specimen belongs to a study of identical twins. Study-level findings and limits: Model-predicted out-of-frame TCR alpha sharing fell below observed values in monozygotic twins.

TCRdb reprocessed the 5' RACE reads with MiXCR, giving one entry per CDR3 protein. This sample carries 650,000 to 750,000 distinct CDR3 sequences, about 20% of them seen once, and the ten largest clones take 4.3%. CDR1 and CDR2 from the germline V gene are ENHRY and SYGVKD. The V end was cut by 0 bases, the J end by 4 bases, with 12 bases between. The CDR3 has 16 amino acids. The sample was also linked to a second study, of T cells expressing NK-cell markers. That paper adds: These clonotypes additionally ranked first within the CD3+CD56-NKG2C+ fraction of several donors.

Material for sequencing was PBMCs. This TCR came from a young woman in good health. The chain links TRBV10-3 to TRBJ2-2; no reliable D call. The CDR3 sequence is CAISESIPALTGELFF. The DNA of the CDR3 is TGTGCCATCAGTGAGTCGATACCGGCTCTCACCGGGGAGCTGTTTTTT.